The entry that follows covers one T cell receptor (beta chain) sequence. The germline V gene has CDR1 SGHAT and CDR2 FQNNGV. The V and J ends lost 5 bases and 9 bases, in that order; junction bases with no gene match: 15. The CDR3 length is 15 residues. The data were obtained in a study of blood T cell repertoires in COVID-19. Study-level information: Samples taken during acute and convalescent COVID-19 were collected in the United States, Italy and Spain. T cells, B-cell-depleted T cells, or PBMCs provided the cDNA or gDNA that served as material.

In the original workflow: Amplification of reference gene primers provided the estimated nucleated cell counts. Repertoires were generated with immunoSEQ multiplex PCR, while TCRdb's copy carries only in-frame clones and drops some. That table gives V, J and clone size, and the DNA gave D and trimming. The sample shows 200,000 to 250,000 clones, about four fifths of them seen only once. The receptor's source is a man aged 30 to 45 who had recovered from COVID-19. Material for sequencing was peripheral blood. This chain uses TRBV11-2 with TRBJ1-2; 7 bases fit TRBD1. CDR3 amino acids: CASSTHRDSGFSYTF. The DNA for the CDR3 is TGTGCCAGCAGCACCCACCGGGACAGCGGATTTAGCTACACCTTC.